This T cell receptor beta chain was found in a study of blood T cell repertoires in COVID-19. This table comes from immunoSEQ multiplex PCR, and its TCRdb copy is limited to in-frame clones, with some not included. The data show fewer than 350,000 clones, 70% to 90% seen once. The sample taken for sequencing was peripheral blood. This TCR derives from a woman aged 25 to 39 with COVID-19, enrolled during active disease.

Here the CDR3 DNA reads TGCGCCAGCAGCTTGTCCGCCGGGGTCGAGACCCAGTACTTC. It is translated as CASSLSAGVETQYF. This chain links TRBV5-1 with TRBJ2-5; possibly TRBD2 for D (5 bases). CDR1 and CDR2 (germline): SGHRS, YFSETQ. The CDR3 runs 14 residues. V lost 1 base, J lost 5 bases, and 12 bases lay in between. The full variable domain, completed using reference TRBV5-1 and TRBJ2-5, is KAGVTQTPRYLIKTRGQQVTLSCSPISGHRSVSWYQQTPGQGLQFLFEYFSETQRNKGNFPGRFSGRQFSNSRSEMNVSTLELGDSALYLCASSLSAGVETQYFGPGTRLLVL.